The rows below give T cell receptor beta chains drawn from one sample of a study of cytomegalovirus exposure and HLA in healthy donors. Assay used: immunoSEQ multiplex PCR; TCRdb lists only in-frame clones, some missing. The repertoire holds about 180,000 clones, around 76% seen once, with over 2% in the top ten. The source material was PBMCs. The receptors derive from a woman aged 25 to 39 in good health and CMV-seropositive. The CDR3 runs from the conserved cysteine through the conserved F or W. Rows may omit the clone size; those that give it use once, few, many or a size class.

v_call	clone_size	j_call	cdr3_aa
TRBV2	once	NA	CASTSGGGYEQYF
TRBV4-3	NA	TRBJ2-5	CASSQLAYLAGGHQETQYF
TRBV10-3	NA	TRBJ1-5	CAISEMPGGNQPQHF
TRBV9	NA	TRBJ1-1	CASSVATSAEAFF
TRBV6-5	NA	TRBJ1-1	CASFNRNTEAFF
TRBV11-2	NA	TRBJ1-5	CASSLSRSNQPQHF
TRBV9	once	TRBJ2-5	CASSVAGLAGAQETQYF
TRBV4-3	NA	TRBJ1-3	CASSQNPHALPGNTIYF
TRBV30	NA	TRBJ2-7	CAWSPGFTYEQYF
TRBV28	NA	TRBJ2-7	CASSLSQGLHEQYF
TRBV15	NA	TRBJ2-3	CATSSGAAGNADTQYF
TRBV30	NA	TRBJ1-2	CAWRQGSYGYTF
TRBV4-3	NA	TRBJ2-3	CASSQEPWAGTSLADTQYF
TRBV6-1	NA	TRBJ2-1	CATSRTTQYNEQFF
TRBV12-5	NA	TRBJ2-2	CASGLVLGGGRKSNTGELFF
TRBV4-1	NA	TRBJ2-2	CASSPTGGTGELFF
TRBV9	NA	TRBJ2-7	CASSSAYEQYF
TRBV5-1	once	TRBJ2-7	CASSRTSGGDAHEQYF
TRBV11-2	NA	TRBJ2-2	CASSLSGTGPTGELFF
TRBV7-2	few	TRBJ1-5	CASSLLVRDGQPQHF
TRBV2	NA	TRBJ1-5	CASSERPAGQPQHF
TRBV10-1	NA	TRBJ2-2	CASSSRQAGELFF
TRBV12-5	NA	TRBJ2-1	CASGLVNRAGEHNEQFF
TRBV4-3	NA	TRBJ2-5	CASSQVRGLRETQYF
TRBV5-6	NA	TRBJ2-1	CASSYEPTGGNEQFF
TRBV5-6	once	TRBJ2-5	CASSPSGVETQYF
TRBV5-1	NA	TRBJ2-5	CASSPGTSGGFQETQYF
TRBV6-4	once	TRBJ1-1	CASSVNRDAEAFF
TRBV27	NA	TRBJ1-6	CASRTANSPLHF
TRBV5-6	NA	TRBJ2-4	CASSPRTSGGLAKNIQYF